This T cell receptor beta chain came from a study of shared clonotypes between healthy human individuals. General observations from the study: Sample collection involved blood only; tissue repertoires are likely different. Clonotypes which were not shared had lower generation probabilities than clonotypes that all four donors shared. With a few donors compared, 4% to 5.5% of naive CD4 clonotypes were shared.

With respect to this clone: The target antigen is unknown.

The CDR3 extends over 17 amino acids. The germline CDR1 and CDR2 sequences are LGHNA and YSLEER. V lost 4 bases and J lost 6; bases outside the gene matches: 13. Data came from immunoSEQ multiplex PCR; TCRdb stores just in-frame clones and leaves some out. This sample has over a million clones, with around 97% found just once. This clonotype was obtained from a man under 40 in good health. The specimen sequenced was naive CD4+ T cells sorted from blood. Subset specified: CD45RA+ positively selected. The J gene is TRBJ2-1, the V gene TRBV4-3; 9 nucleotides line up with TRBD2. CDR3 protein: CASSPSGTRRTLNEQFF. In DNA form, the CDR3 reads TGCGCCAGCAGCCCTAGCGGGACGCGCCGCACCCTCAATGAGCAGTTCTTC.